Sequencing of this T cell receptor (beta chain) was carried out in a study of shared T cell receptors in the human thymus. The CDR3 extends over 13 amino acids. V was pared by 5 bases and J by 5 bases, with 6 bases of the junction left unmatched. Per the germline V gene, CDR1 is SQVTM and CDR2 is ANQGSEA. Produced via immunoSEQ multiplex PCR; TCRdb's table is partial and in-frame only. Among 500,000 to 850,000 clones, 70% to 90% were seen once, and the ten largest hold over 0.008%. This sample also belongs to another study, concerning human thymus T cells. In that study: Resections removed during corrective heart surgery provided the thymus tissue used. Thymic repertoires of unrelated individuals were reported in related research to overlap highly.

This TCR came from a boy under two years old with a congenital heart defect. The chain is built from TRBV29-1 and TRBJ2-1; 7 bases line up with TRBD2. The sample taken for sequencing was thymocytes. CDR3 bases: TGCAGCGTTAAGGCGGGAGCCGACAATGAGCAGTTCTTC. This sequence encodes CSVKAGADNEQFF.